The clone carrying this TCR beta chain was detected once. These data are taken from a study of blood T cell repertoires in COVID-19. The repertoire was sequenced with immunoSEQ multiplex PCR; TCRdb's copy has only in-frame clones and lacks some. There are about 200,000 clones in the sample; about 80% occur only once, and less than 5.5% lies in the top ten. This clonotype was obtained from a woman in her fifties or sixties with acute COVID-19. The specimen was PBMCs or T cells enriched from blood (not recorded which).

In DNA, the CDR3 is TGCAGCGTTTCCGGGACAGACTCTGGGTACACTGAAGCTTTCTTT. Translated, it gives CSVSGTDSGYTEAFF. The gene calls are TRBV29-1 and TRBJ1-1; 7 positions match TRBD1. The V gene's germline CDR1 is SQVTM and CDR2 ANQGSEA. The ends lost 5 bases at V and 3 bases at J; junction bases unmatched: 12. CDR3 length: 15 amino acids.